The clone carrying this T cell receptor (beta chain) was found a few times. V dropped 4 bases and J dropped 9 bases, with 13 bases sitting between them. Germline assignment: CDR1 KGHSH and CDR2 LQKENI. CDR3 length equals 13 residues. These data belong to a study of beta chain features in type 1 diabetes. The isolated RNA, all of it, was reverse transcribed, so expressed TCRB transcripts were what got sequenced. Samples of naive, central memory and regulatory T cells yielded a mean of about 3.6 million reads. The data were produced by immunoSEQ multiplex PCR, yet TCRdb's version contains in-frame clones alone and is incomplete. The sample comprises around 250,000 clones, 55% to 70% of which are singletons, and 0.053% rests with the top ten.

Sequencing used naive CD4+ T cells from blood. This TCR came from a man aged 25 to 40 in good health. V gene TRBV18 combines with J gene TRBJ2-1; D gene uncertain. CDR3 protein: CASSLRQFGEQFF. The CDR3 DNA reads as TGTGCCAGCTCACTTCGCCAGTTCGGTGAGCAGTTCTTC.